This T cell receptor beta chain was found in a study of human T cells and chemical hapten exposure. The wider study: Patients' scalps got diphenylcyclopropenone weekly throughout the approximately 24-week study. Study-level results: Counts of TCRs above 1 in 1000 frequency stayed unchanged with DPC sensitization. Patch test score rose with PT1 expanded TCR count, significant at thresholds 8, 16 and 32, not 4.

Looked up from germline, CDR1 is MNHEY and CDR2 is SVGEGT. V lost 0 bases and J lost 5, with 8 bases in between. This CDR3 is 14 amino acids long. In its sample, this clonotype was seen many times. Its specificity is unknown. Individual cDNA molecules in this library carried unique molecular identifiers. One entry per CDR3 protein, called by TCRdb with MiXCR from the RACE reads. The repertoire holds about 40,000 distinct CDR3 sequences, with under 12% as singletons. The time point was: pre-sensitization, week 0. Treatment described: therapeutic diphenylcyclopropenone sensitization with weekly scalp DPC.

The sequenced sample was whole blood, obtained in connection with sensitization to the hapten diphenylcyclopropenone (DPC). This sequence was found in a man aged 25 to 40 with alopecia areata. Some clones in this sample may be carry-over from other donors' samples. The V call is TRBV6-2 or TRBV6-3, the J call TRBJ2-4; unclear D gene. The CDR3 DNA is TGTGCCAGCAGTTACTCGTCGTCAGAAAACATTCAGTACTTC. It translates to CASSYSSSENIQYF.